A selection of T cell receptor beta chains follows, all from one sample in a study of CD8+ T cells in alopecia areata. TCRdb keeps only in-frame clones here, not all; method: immunoSEQ multiplex PCR. The data hold approximately 210,000 clones, with under 70% observed a single time. The sample consisted of CD4+ T cells sorted from blood, taken at week 4, from a patient treated with tofacitinib. These TCRs come from a human donor with alopecia areata. Each CDR3 is given with its conserved first and last residue. D genes are given only for firm matches. A clone size is listed for some rows: how often the clone was seen (once, few, many), or a class if it is expanded.

V gene: TRBV7-9; clone size: -; J gene: TRBJ1-1; D gene: -; CDR3 protein: CASSEETEAFF; CDR3 DNA: TGTGCCAGCAGCGAGGAAACTGAAGCTTTCTTT
V gene: TRBV10-3; clone size: few; J gene: TRBJ2-7; D gene: TRBD2; CDR3 protein: CATQPAGGSYEQYF; CDR3 DNA: TGTGCCACCCAGCCCGCGGGGGGCTCCTACGAGCAGTACTTC
V gene: TRBV6-6; clone size: -; J gene: TRBJ2-1; D gene: -; CDR3 protein: CASSLGHNYNEQFF; CDR3 DNA: TGTGCCAGCTCCCTGGGGCACAATTACAATGAGCAGTTCTTC
V gene: TRBV12-5; clone size: once; J gene: TRBJ1-1; D gene: -; CDR3 protein: CASGLGLEAFF; CDR3 DNA: TGTGCTAGTGGTTTAGGATTGGAAGCTTTCTTT
V gene: TRBV5-5; clone size: few; J gene: TRBJ2-6; D gene: -; CDR3 protein: CASSSQYSGANVLTF; CDR3 DNA: TGTGCCAGCAGCTCCCAGTACTCTGGGGCCAACGTCCTGACTTTC
V gene: TRBV18; clone size: -; J gene: TRBJ2-3; D gene: -; CDR3 protein: CASSPAEGSTQYF; CDR3 DNA: TGTGCCAGCTCACCAGCCGAGGGGAGTACGCAGTATTTT
V gene: TRBV20-1; clone size: -; J gene: TRBJ1-2; D gene: -; CDR3 protein: CSARVVVGYTF; CDR3 DNA: TGCAGTGCTAGAGTAGTAGTAGGCTACACCTTC
V gene: TRBV7-2; clone size: -; J gene: TRBJ2-7; D gene: -; CDR3 protein: CASSPIGTSQYF; CDR3 DNA: TGTGCCAGCAGTCCCATCGGGACCTCTCAGTACTTC
V gene: TRBV29-1; clone size: few; J gene: TRBJ2-7; D gene: TRBD1; CDR3 protein: CSAKDRGGYEQYF; CDR3 DNA: TGCAGCGCAAAGGACAGGGGCGGCTACGAGCAGTACTTC
V gene: TRBV30; clone size: -; J gene: TRBJ1-6; D gene: -; CDR3 protein: CAWSWRASPLHF; CDR3 DNA: TGTGCCTGGAGTTGGAGGGCCTCACCCCTCCACTTT
V gene: TRBV4-3; clone size: once; J gene: TRBJ1-1; D gene: -; CDR3 protein: CASSQGGWSDTEAFF; CDR3 DNA: TGCGCCAGCAGCCAAGGGGGCTGGAGTGACACTGAAGCTTTCTTT
V gene: TRBV7-9; clone size: few; J gene: TRBJ2-1; D gene: -; CDR3 protein: CASSLLWGSYNEQFF; CDR3 DNA: TGTGCCAGCAGCCTCTTGTGGGGGTCCTACAATGAGCAGTTCTTC
V gene: TRBV5-1; clone size: -; J gene: TRBJ2-3; D gene: -; CDR3 protein: CASSLQGNTLGYTQYF; CDR3 DNA: TGCGCCAGCAGCTTGCAGGGGAACACCCTGGGATATACGCAGTATTTT
V gene: TRBV7-6; clone size: -; J gene: TRBJ2-7; D gene: TRBD1; CDR3 protein: CASSLGATGAYEQYF; CDR3 DNA: TGTGCCAGCAGCCTAGGGGCGACAGGGGCGTACGAGCAGTACTTC
V gene: TRBV2; clone size: -; J gene: TRBJ2-3; D gene: -; CDR3 protein: CASSIDGLLTDTQYF; CDR3 DNA: TGTGCCAGCAGTATCGACGGCCTCCTCACAGATACGCAGTATTTT
V gene: TRBV5-4; clone size: few; J gene: TRBJ1-1; D gene: -; CDR3 protein: CASSPSGVFGTEAFF; CDR3 DNA: TGTGCCAGCAGCCCAAGCGGGGTATTTGGCACTGAAGCTTTCTTT
V gene: TRBV11-1; clone size: -; J gene: TRBJ2-5; D gene: TRBD2; CDR3 protein: CASSFRLAGGEETQYF; CDR3 DNA: TGTGCCAGCAGCTTCAGACTAGCGGGGGGTGAGGAGACCCAGTACTTC
V gene: TRBV9; clone size: few; J gene: TRBJ2-5; D gene: -; CDR3 protein: CASSVAGGDTETQYF; CDR3 DNA: TGTGCCAGCAGCGTAGCGGGGGGCGACACAGAGACCCAGTACTTC
V gene: TRBV7-2; clone size: -; J gene: TRBJ2-3; D gene: -; CDR3 protein: CASSLARGTDTQYF; CDR3 DNA: TGTGCCAGCAGCTTAGCCCGGGGCACAGATACGCAGTATTTT
V gene: TRBV19; clone size: -; J gene: TRBJ1-5; D gene: -; CDR3 protein: CASSGQGTQPQHF; CDR3 DNA: TGTGCCAGTAGTGGCCAGGGGACCCAGCCCCAGCATTTT
V gene: TRBV4-1; clone size: once; J gene: TRBJ2-1; D gene: TRBD1; CDR3 protein: CASSQERGQPYNEQFF; CDR3 DNA: TGCGCCAGCAGCCAAGAAAGGGGGCAACCCTACAATGAGCAGTTCTTC
V gene: TRBV4-1; clone size: -; J gene: TRBJ2-3; D gene: TRBD2; CDR3 protein: CASRLAGGTDTQYF; CDR3 DNA: TGCGCCAGCCGACTAGCGGGGGGCACAGATACGCAGTATTTT
V gene: TRBV2; clone size: -; J gene: TRBJ1-2; D gene: TRBD1; CDR3 protein: CASRDRGAYGYTF; CDR3 DNA: TGTGCCAGCAGGGACAGGGGCGCATATGGCTACACCTTC
V gene: TRBV29-1; clone size: -; J gene: TRBJ1-3; D gene: -; CDR3 protein: CSVGTTGNTIYF; CDR3 DNA: TGCAGCGTTGGGACAACTGGAAACACCATATATTTT